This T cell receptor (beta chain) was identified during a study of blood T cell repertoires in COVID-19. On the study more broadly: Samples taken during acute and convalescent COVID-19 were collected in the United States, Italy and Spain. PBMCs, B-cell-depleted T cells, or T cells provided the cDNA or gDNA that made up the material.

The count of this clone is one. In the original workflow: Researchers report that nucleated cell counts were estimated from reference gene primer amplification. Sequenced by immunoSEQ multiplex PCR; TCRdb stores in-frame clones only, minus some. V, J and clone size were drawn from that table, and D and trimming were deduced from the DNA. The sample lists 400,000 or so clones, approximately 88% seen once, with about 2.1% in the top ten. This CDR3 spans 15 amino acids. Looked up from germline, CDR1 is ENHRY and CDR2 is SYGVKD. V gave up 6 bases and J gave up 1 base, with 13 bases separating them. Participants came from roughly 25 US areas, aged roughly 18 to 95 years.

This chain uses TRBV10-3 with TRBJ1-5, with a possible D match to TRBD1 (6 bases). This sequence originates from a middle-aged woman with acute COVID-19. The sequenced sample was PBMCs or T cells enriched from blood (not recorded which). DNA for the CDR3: TGTGCCATCAGCCCACCCGGGACAAGCAATCAGCCCCAGCATTTT. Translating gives CAISPPGTSNQPQHF.